A single T cell receptor beta chain is shown here with its context. The antigen remains undetermined. The entry originates in a study of CD4+ T cells in melanoma. Study-level findings and limits: A reported correlation linked neoantigen-specific CD4+ T cells to CD8+, macrophage and B cell function.

The germline V gene has CDR1 WNHNN and CDR2 SYGVQD (reference sequence). CDR3 length: 14 amino acids. The junction had 11 bases not matched to a gene; V was cut back by 8 bases and J by 6 bases. Here immunoSEQ multiplex PCR was the method, and the copy in TCRdb shows in-frame clones only, minus some. The sample has 15,000 to 20,000 clones, 80% to 90% seen once; the top ten hold around 4.7%. The chain uses TRBV10-1 and TRBJ2-3, with 7 bases identical to TRBD1. This sequence was found in a human donor with melanoma. The sample consisted of cells from a culture (not recorded whether cultured in vitro). CDR3 nucleotide sequence: TGCGCCAGCTCCCGGACAGGACCGGGGGATACGCAGTATTTT. It yields the protein CASSRTGPGDTQYF.